The 4 T cell receptor beta chains below all came from one sample that was sequenced in a study of blood T cell repertoires in COVID-19. Produced via immunoSEQ multiplex PCR; TCRdb's table is partial and in-frame only. The profile shows roughly 150,000 clones, more than 75% of them singletons. The sequenced sample was peripheral blood. These receptors were obtained from a man aged 50-60 years who had recovered from COVID-19.

The V and J genes are TRBV5-6 and TRBJ2-7; 7 bases align to TRBD1. The CDR3 is 17 residues long. Trimming cost V 0 bases and J 5 bases; bases outside gene matches: 14. Germline lookup yields CDR1 SGHDT and CDR2 YYEEEE. CDR3 DNA: TGTGCCAGCAGCTTGGGGACAGGTTTTCTGGACCGGAACGAGCAGTACTTC. This encodes CASSLGTGFLDRNEQYF.

The chain uses TRBV6-2 or TRBV6-3 and TRBJ2-2; 10 bases agree with TRBD2. V dropped 4 bases and J dropped 5; count of bases not matched to a gene: 7. The CDR3 length is 16 residues. The germline V gene encodes CDR1 MNHEY and CDR2 SVGEGT. This chain's CDR3 is CASSSLLAGSTGELFF. The CDR3 DNA is TGTGCCAGCAGTTCTCTACTAGCGGGGTCAACCGGGGAGCTGTTTTTT.

J is TRBJ2-3 and V is TRBV9, with TRBD1 identical over 10 bases. With V trimmed by 4 bases and J by 1 base, 9 bases remained unmatched. CDR1 is SGDLS, CDR2 YYNGEE, per germline. The CDR3 has 17 amino acids. CDR3 bases: TGTGCCAGCAGCTTTCGGACAGGGGGGCGGGGCACAGATACGCAGTATTTT. Translation: CASSFRTGGRGTDTQYF.

This chain joins TRBV18 and TRBJ2-2, with 9 bases lining up with TRBD1. The CDR3 consists of 16 residues. Looked up from germline, CDR1 is KGHSH and CDR2 is LQKENI. The trim removed 3 bases at V and 7 bases at J, leaving 9 bases unmatched. CDR3 amino acids: CASSPSGTGIIGELFF. For the CDR3, the DNA is TGTGCCAGCTCACCTTCAGGGACAGGGATAATCGGGGAGCTGTTTTTT.